This T cell receptor (beta chain) was retrieved from a study of human T cells and chemical hapten exposure. Study-level points and caveats: Expanded TCRs clustered into significantly more large CDR3 similarity groups than controls, the analysis revealed.

This clonotype was found many times. Its antigen is currently unknown. The time point here: patch test 1, 2 weeks after DPC sensitization. Specified treatment: therapeutic diphenylcyclopropenone sensitization with weekly scalp DPC. TCRdb re-derived calls from the RACE reads in MiXCR, one entry per CDR3 protein. The repertoire holds tens of thousands of distinct CDR3 sequences, around 9.3% seen once, with 10% to 15% in the top ten. V lost 2 bases and J lost 1; bases outside the gene matches: 2. The length of the CDR3 is 14 residues. Germline loops: CDR1 DFQATT, CDR2 SNEGSKA (reference sequence). The clonotype comes from a woman between 35 and 50 years old with alopecia areata. Some clones in this sample may be carry-over from other donors' samples. This chain connects TRBV20-1 to TRBJ1-1; 9 bases agree with TRBD1. Here the sequenced sample was whole blood, taken in connection with sensitization to the hapten diphenylcyclopropenone (DPC). The CDR3 is CSARKTGGNTEAFF. CDR3 bases: TGCAGTGCTAGAAAGACAGGGGGGAACACTGAAGCTTTCTTT.